Listed below are T cell receptor beta chains from one sample, sequenced in a study of tumor-infiltrating lymphocytes in primary liver carcinoma. TCRdb re-called the multiplex PCR reads through MiXCR, storing one row per CDR3 protein. The data contain fewer than 400,000 distinct CDR3 sequences, nearly 60% of them singletons. Sequencing was performed on peripheral blood. The receptors stem from a woman under 40 with primary liver carcinoma and hepatitis B virus infection. CDR3s include the opening cysteine and the closing phenylalanine or tryptophan. The order of the fields is D gene, clone size, CDR3 length, J gene, V gene, CDR3 DNA, CDR3 protein. The D gene is left open where the match is weak. Only some rows state a clone size, as once, few, many or a class for expanded clones.

>TRBD2|-|16|TRBJ2-1|TRBV7-2
TGTGCCAGCAGCTCCCCAACTAGCGGGAGGGGGAATGAGCGGTTCTTC
CASSSPTSGRGNERFF
>TRBD2|few|16|TRBJ2-3|TRBV12-3/TRBV12-4
TGTGCCGGCAGTTTAAGAACTAGCGGCCTCACAGATACGCAGTATTTT
CAGSLRTSGLTDTQYF
>-|once|13|TRBJ2-5|TRBV2
TGTGACAGCACACCCCACGGGCAAGAGACCCAGTACTTC
CDSTPHGQETQYF
>-|-|14|TRBJ2-1|TRBV5-1
TGCGCCAGCAGCCCCGGAGCCGCTAGCAATGAGCAGTTCTTC
CASSPGAASNEQFF
>-|many|15|TRBJ2-1|TRBV11-2
TGTGCCAGCAGCTTAAACGTATGGGACTACAATGAGCAGTTCTTC
CASSLNVWDYNEQFF
>-|-|13|TRBJ2-1|TRBV28
TGTGCCACCAATCTAAAACTGTACAATGAGCAGTTCTTC
CATNLKLYNEQFF
>-|-|14|TRBJ2-7|TRBV2
TGTGCCAGCAGTGAAGGCCGAAGCTCCTACGAGCAGTACTTC
CASSEGRSSYEQYF
>-|-|15|TRBJ2-7|TRBV28
-
CASSSSGASRGPEHF
>-|many|14|TRBJ2-7|TRBV6-2/TRBV6-3
TGTGCCAGCAGTTACTCGGTTTCCTCCTACGAGCAGTACTTC
CASSYSVSSYEQYF
>TRBD2|few|14|TRBJ2-7|TRBV29-1
TGCAGCGTTTTACCGGGACTACACTCCTACGAGCAGTACTTC
CSVLPGLHSYEQYF
>TRBD2|-|18|TRBJ2-1|TRBV11-3
TGTGCCAGCAGCTTATTATCGGGACTAGCGGGACAACACAATGAGCAGTTCTTC
CASSLLSGLAGQHNEQFF
>TRBD1|-|13|TRBJ1-2|TRBV29-1
TGCAGCGTTGAAGGGACAGGGGTTGGTGGCTACACCTTC
CSVEGTGVGGYTF
>-|-|14|TRBJ2-2|TRBV2
TGTGCCTCCCAGTCTATCAGGGGAACCGGGGAGCTGTTTTTT
CASQSIRGTGELFF
>-|many|11|TRBJ2-7|TRBV6-1
TGTGCCAGCAGATCTCCGTACGAGCAGTACTTC
CASRSPYEQYF
>-|many|13|TRBJ2-5|TRBV12-3/TRBV12-4
TGTGCCAGCAGTTTGCGTAGTCAAGAGACCCAGTACTTC
CASSLRSQETQYF
>-|-|15|TRBJ2-1|TRBV6-1
TGTGCCAGCAGTGATGCCCAGGGGAACTACATTGAGCAGTTCTTC
CASSDAQGNYIEQFF
>TRBD2|few|13|TRBJ2-1|TRBV7-8
TGTGCCAGCACTCAAGCGGGAGTGGGTGAGCAGTTCTTC
CASTQAGVGEQFF
>-|once|14|TRBJ2-3|TRBV6-1
TGTGCCAGTAGTGAAGGTCAGATCACAGATACGCTGTATTTT
CASSEGQITDTLYF
>-|many|13|TRBJ1-1|TRBV11-2
TGTGCCAGCAGCCCGGACGGCGGCACTGAAGCTTTCTTT
CASSPDGGTEAFF
>-|-|13|TRBJ2-7|TRBV11-2
TGTGCCAACAGCTTTGGACGAGGGATCGAGCAGTACTTC
CANSFGRGIEQYF
>TRBD2|many|14|TRBJ2-7|TRBV29-1
TGCAGCGTGAGGAAGCGGGAGTCGCGGTACGAGCAGTACTTC
CSVRKRESRYEQYF
>TRBD1|-|13|TRBJ2-5|TRBV11-2
TGTGCCAGCAGTACAGGGGGCGGGGAGACCCCGTACTTC
CASSTGGGETPYF
>-|few|14|TRBJ1-6|TRBV5-4
TGTGCCAGCAGCTTGGGGGGACGGCGTCCCACCCTCCACTTT
CASSLGGRRPTLHF
>-|many|14|TRBJ2-3|TRBV11-1
TGTGCCAGCAGCCAGGGGGGAAGCACAGATACGCAGTATTTT
CASSQGGSTDTQYF
>TRBD2|few|14|TRBJ2-7|TRBV5-6
TGTGCCAGCAGCCCGGGGGGTTGGGGGTACGAGCAGTACTTC
CASSPGGWGYEQYF
>TRBD2|-|16|TRBJ2-3|TRBV4-3
TGCGCCAGCAGCCGCGGACTAGCGGGAGGGACAAGTACGCAGTATTTT
CASSRGLAGGTSTQYF
>-|many|14|TRBJ2-5|TRBV11-3
TGTGCCAGCAGCGTAAACAGGGTCGGGGAGACCCAGTACTTC
CASSVNRVGETQYF
>-|-|13|TRBJ2-7|TRBV28
TGTGCCAGCAGATCAGACAGCCCCTACGAGCAGTACTTC
CASRSDSPYEQYF
>-|-|13|TRBJ1-1|TRBV5-1
TGCGCCAGCAGCTTGGCCGGGGTGCCTGAAGCTTTCTTT
CASSLAGVPEAFF
>-|-|14|TRBJ1-1|TRBV5-6
TGCGCCAGCAGCTTGAATGGGGGGAACACTGAGGTTTTCTTT
CASSLNGGNTEVFF
>TRBD2|many|19|TRBJ2-6|TRBV6-5
TGTGCCAGCAGTGCCCGTAGCGGGAGGGCCTATACTGGGGCCAACGTCCTGACTTTC
CASSARSGRAYTGANVLTF
>-|many|15|TRBJ1-4|TRBV28
TGTGCCAGCAGTTCCTCAGGGTGGGGGAATGAAAAACTGTTTTTT
CASSSSGWGNEKLFF
>-|-|15|TRBJ2-1|TRBV7-8
TGTGCCAGCAGCCGGCTTAACCAGGGGCTAGGTGAGCACTTCTTC
CASSRLNQGLGEHFF
>-|many|14|TRBJ1-1|TRBV28
TGTGCCAGCAGTCCTGTGGCGGGTCGCACTGAAGCTTTCTTT
CASSPVAGRTEAFF
>-|-|16|TRBJ1-1|TRBV6-6
TGTGCCAGCAGTGATCCTCTCCAGGGAGGGAAAACTGAAGCTTTCTTT
CASSDPLQGGKTEAFF
>-|-|20|TRBJ2-3|TRBV6-6
TGTGCCAGCAGTTTGGACGGCGGGCTAGAGGGAGAGGTAGCAACAGATACGCAGTATTTT
CASSLDGGLEGEVATDTQYF
>-|once|12|TRBJ1-3|TRBV6-5
TGTGCCAGCAGAGGTTCTGGAAACATCATATATTTT
CASRGSGNIIYF
>-|-|16|TRBJ1-2|TRBV6-1
TGTGTCAGCAGTGAAGGGGCCGGGACCGGGACCTATGGCTACACCTTC
CVSSEGAGTGTYGYTF
>-|-|14|TRBJ2-2|TRBV10-2
TGCGCCGTACGTACAAAAACGAACACCGGGGAGCTGTTTTTT
CAVRTKTNTGELFF
>TRBD2|-|18|TRBJ2-1|TRBV11-3
TGTGCCAGCAGCCCGGGACTAGCGGGAGGGAGGGCAGGTAATGAGCAGTTCTTC
CASSPGLAGGRAGNEQFF
>TRBD1|many|14|TRBJ2-5|TRBV4-3
TGTGCCAGCAGTCGGGACAGAACCCAAGAGACCCAGTACTTC
CASSRDRTQETQYF
>-|few|14|TRBJ2-7|TRBV11-2
TGTGTCAGCAGCTTAGATCCAGGGGCATACGAGCAGTACTTC
CVSSLDPGAYEQYF
>TRBD2|-|18|TRBJ2-2|TRBV29-1
TGCGGAGTTGACGAGGGGACTAGTGGAGAGGACGGCACCGGGGAGCTGTTTTTT
CGVDEGTSGEDGTGELFF
>TRBD2|few|15|TRBJ2-3|TRBV30
TGTGCCTGGAGCGGGAGGGCCGGGTTTCGAGATACGCAGTATTTT
CAWSGRAGFRDTQYF
>-|-|13|TRBJ1-1|TRBV7-3
TGTGCCAGCAGCTTAGGGTTATCCACTGAAGCTTTCTTT
CASSLGLSTEAFF
>-|-|17|TRBJ2-6|TRBV5-1
TGCGCCAGCAGCTTGGCGGGGGTAACCTCTGGGGCCAACGTCCTGACTTTC
CASSLAGVTSGANVLTF
>-|-|16|TRBJ2-3|TRBV5-4
TGTGCCAGCAGCCTAGGGGGGGTCCCTAGCACAGATACGCAGTATTTT
CASSLGGVPSTDTQYF
>TRBD2|-|15|TRBJ2-1|TRBV4-1
TGCGGCAGCAGCCGGGAGGGATTAGCGGGAGGGCCGACGTTCTTC
CGSSREGLAGGPTFF
>-|-|14|TRBJ2-7|TRBV21-1
TGTGCCAGCGGCAACCACTTGCCAGCCTACGAGCAGTACTTC
CASGNHLPAYEQYF
>-|-|15|TRBJ2-7|TRBV7-9
TGTGCCAGCAGCTTAGGGGTCAGACAGACCTACGAGCAGTACTTC
CASSLGVRQTYEQYF
>-|-|11|TRBJ2-3|TRBV4-1
TGCGCCAGCAGCCAAGGAAGCGGCAGGAATTTT
CASSQGSGRNF
>-|few|15|TRBJ2-1|TRBV30
TGTGCCTGGAGTGATGGGACGCCGAGCTACAATGAGCAGTTCTTC
CAWSDGTPSYNEQFF
>TRBD2|-|16|TRBJ2-1|TRBV4-3
TGCGCCAGCAGCCAAGATGCGGGAGGTTCCCACAATGAGCAGTTCTTC
CASSQDAGGSHNEQFF
>-|-|13|TRBJ2-1|TRBV28
TGTGCCAGCAGTTCCCTGGCCTACAATGAGCAGCTCTTC
CASSSLAYNEQLF
>-|-|13|TRBJ1-1|TRBV5-5
TGTGCCAGCAGGGGGTCGGAGGTGGCGGCGCCTTTCTTT
CASRGSEVAAPFF
>-|-|16|TRBJ2-5|TRBV6-6
TGTGCCTGCAGTTACTCACTCAGATCGGCTCGGGAGACCCAGTACTTC
CACSYSLRSARETQYF
>-|-|14|TRBJ2-7|TRBV29-1
TGCAGTGTTACATCCGGGACTGATACCTACGAGAAGTACTTC
CSVTSGTDTYEKYF
>TRBD1|-|12|TRBJ1-1|TRBV11-3
TGCGCCAGCAACTCCCGGACAGGTGAAGCTTTCTTT
CASNSRTGEAFF
>TRBD2|many|16|TRBJ2-1|TRBV12-3/TRBV12-4
TGTGCCAGCAGTTTAACTCTAGCGGGAGGTTTAAATGAGCAGTTCTTC
CASSLTLAGGLNEQFF
>-|few|14|TRBJ2-3|TRBV6-4
TGTGCCAGCAGTGAAACGTCTACCACAGATACGCAGTATTTT
CASSETSTTDTQYF